The clone carrying this TCR beta chain was picked up a small number of times. What it binds is unknown. The record originates from a study of T cells in localized non-small cell lung cancer. Study-level points and caveats: Since sequencing was restricted to only one region of the tumor, intratumor heterogeneity remains a possibility. Median detection of top 100 tumor clones in adjacent lung was about 52 clones.

Measured with immunoSEQ multiplex PCR; TCRdb has only the in-frame clones, and not every one. The profile shows roughly 40,000 clones, about four fifths of them singletons. CDR1 is SGHNT, CDR2 YYREEE, per germline (reference sequence). V trimming: 8 bases; J trimming: 0 bases; junction bases outside the gene matches: 8. This CDR3 contains 15 residues. V gene TRBV5-4 combines with J gene TRBJ2-7; TRBD2 matches at 10 bases. This receptor was identified in a male donor aged 60 or over with stage II lung adenocarcinoma. This specimen was peripheral blood mononuclear cells, taken before any cancer treatment. The CDR3: CARYGTSASSYEQYF. CDR3 in DNA: TGTGCCAGATACGGGACTAGCGCTAGCTCCTACGAGCAGTACTTC.